Listed below are T cell receptor beta chains from one sample, sequenced in a study of PD-L1 blockade in urothelial cancer. The assay was immunoSEQ multiplex PCR, and TCRdb's table has in-frame clones only and misses some. The data contain over 75,000 clones, about 84% of them singletons. This material consisted of PBMCs, taken around atezolizumab (anti-PD-L1) treatment. The receptors shown here come from a man aged 55-75 years with urothelial cancer. Both conserved end residues are part of each CDR3. The D gene is left open where the match is weak.

V gene: TRBV19; D gene: TRBD2; CDR3 protein: CATRLAGGQETQYF
V gene: TRBV7-2; D gene: -; CDR3 protein: CASSLGAWETQYF
V gene: TRBV2; D gene: TRBD1; CDR3 protein: CASSAIRTGEETQYF
V gene: TRBV5-1; D gene: -; CDR3 protein: CASSISTDTQYF
V gene: TRBV11-2; D gene: TRBD2; CDR3 protein: CASSFAAGNTDTQYF
V gene: TRBV7-2; D gene: TRBD2; CDR3 protein: CASSLILAGGSYEQYF
V gene: TRBV4-3; D gene: -; CDR3 protein: CASSQEWGEGNQPQHF
V gene: TRBV4-1; D gene: -; CDR3 protein: CASSQDLPAGELFF
V gene: TRBV11-2; D gene: -; CDR3 protein: CASSLGGYGYTF
V gene: TRBV27; D gene: -; CDR3 protein: CASRVDSHDYGYTF
V gene: TRBV6-5; D gene: -; CDR3 protein: CASTKDRKPNYGYTF
V gene: TRBV2; D gene: TRBD1; CDR3 protein: CASSGVQGATGELFF
V gene: TRBV4-1; D gene: TRBD2; CDR3 protein: CASSPSGSSYNEQFF
V gene: TRBV6-5; D gene: -; CDR3 protein: CASRSEAKNIQYF
V gene: TRBV9; D gene: TRBD1; CDR3 protein: CASSVGGRGGQGLYEQYF
V gene: TRBV7-9; D gene: -; CDR3 protein: CASSPGTYEQYF
V gene: TRBV7-9; D gene: -; CDR3 protein: CASSRNRLDRLNTEAFF
V gene: TRBV4-2; D gene: TRBD1; CDR3 protein: CASSRDRGAIQPQHF
V gene: TRBV7-8; D gene: -; CDR3 protein: CASRSAVETQYF
V gene: TRBV6-1; D gene: -; CDR3 protein: CASSGGRTENWIYGYTF
V gene: TRBV5-6; D gene: -; CDR3 protein: CASSFRGLGNEKLFF
V gene: TRBV5-1; D gene: -; CDR3 protein: CASSLATASYNEQFF
V gene: TRBV5-1; D gene: -; CDR3 protein: CASSFDTWATEAFF
V gene: TRBV27; D gene: -; CDR3 protein: CASRILDSRNSPLHF
V gene: TRBV19; D gene: TRBD1; CDR3 protein: CASGDRNTEAFF
V gene: TRBV7-2; D gene: -; CDR3 protein: CASSPRGVAAAEAFF
V gene: TRBV2; D gene: TRBD1; CDR3 protein: CASTGQGHNEQFF
V gene: TRBV5-1; D gene: -; CDR3 protein: CASSLVQGNIDGYTF
V gene: TRBV5-6; D gene: -; CDR3 protein: CASSLAASYNEQFF
V gene: TRBV30; D gene: -; CDR3 protein: CAWKESGRTHGYTF
V gene: TRBV13; D gene: -; CDR3 protein: CASSLGTTGGNQPQHF
V gene: TRBV5-1; D gene: TRBD1; CDR3 protein: CASAGTVSYEQYF
V gene: TRBV5-1; D gene: TRBD1; CDR3 protein: CASSLARGTGGADTQYF
V gene: TRBV10-3; D gene: -; CDR3 protein: CAISSQRQGYEQYF
V gene: TRBV28; D gene: -; CDR3 protein: CASSLMRGRWNTEAFF
V gene: TRBV4-1; D gene: -; CDR3 protein: CASSPNRQSSSYEQYF
V gene: TRBV5-1; D gene: TRBD2; CDR3 protein: CASSFGTSGNTGELFF
V gene: TRBV18; D gene: TRBD1; CDR3 protein: CASSPQGAIEQFF
V gene: TRBV7-2; D gene: TRBD2; CDR3 protein: CASSMLAGGAGELFF
V gene: TRBV6-5; D gene: -; CDR3 protein: CASSYSHRANYGYTF
V gene: TRBV5-6; D gene: TRBD1; CDR3 protein: CASSRTRWGQGVWGYGYTF
V gene: TRBV9; D gene: -; CDR3 protein: CASSVYTNTEAFF
V gene: TRBV6-1; D gene: TRBD1; CDR3 protein: CASSKRTGGNTEAFF
V gene: TRBV19; D gene: -; CDR3 protein: CASSEYSNTGELFF
V gene: TRBV4-2; D gene: -; CDR3 protein: CASSQDVFGSRQGGDTQYF
V gene: TRBV7-3; D gene: -; CDR3 protein: CASSSGSGEQFF
V gene: TRBV18; D gene: -; CDR3 protein: CASSPRPINLSAGELFF
V gene: TRBV19; D gene: TRBD1; CDR3 protein: CASTTDRERNTIYF
V gene: TRBV5-4; D gene: TRBD1; CDR3 protein: CASSLAPGGARNEQFF
V gene: TRBV30; D gene: -; CDR3 protein: CAWSRTRGGDQPQHF
V gene: TRBV18; D gene: TRBD2; CDR3 protein: CASSPSVGGVVYEQYF
V gene: TRBV28; D gene: TRBD2; CDR3 protein: CASRPLAGGPQRAYEQYF
V gene: TRBV11-2; D gene: -; CDR3 protein: CASRKNRAGELFF
V gene: TRBV19; D gene: TRBD1; CDR3 protein: CASRRSIGGTYEQYF
V gene: TRBV6-6; D gene: -; CDR3 protein: CASSSRQANTGELFF
V gene: TRBV10-3; D gene: -; CDR3 protein: CAIRDSGQNTEAFF
V gene: TRBV6-1; D gene: TRBD2; CDR3 protein: CASSEYTTSGYNEQFF